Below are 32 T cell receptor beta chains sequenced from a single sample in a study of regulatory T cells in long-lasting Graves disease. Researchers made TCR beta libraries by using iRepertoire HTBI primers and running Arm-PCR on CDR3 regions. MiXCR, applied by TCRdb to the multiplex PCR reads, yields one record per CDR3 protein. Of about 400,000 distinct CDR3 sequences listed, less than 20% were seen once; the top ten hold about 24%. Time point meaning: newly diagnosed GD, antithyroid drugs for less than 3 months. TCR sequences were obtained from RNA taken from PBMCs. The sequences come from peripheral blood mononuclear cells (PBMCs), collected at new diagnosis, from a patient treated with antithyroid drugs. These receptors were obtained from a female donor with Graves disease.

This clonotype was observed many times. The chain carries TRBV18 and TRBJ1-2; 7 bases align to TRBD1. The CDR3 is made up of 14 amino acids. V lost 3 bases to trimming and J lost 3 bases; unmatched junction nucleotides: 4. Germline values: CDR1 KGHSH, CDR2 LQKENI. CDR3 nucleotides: TGTGCCAGCTCACCCCGAGACAGGGACTATGGCTACACCTTC. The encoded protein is CASSPRDRDYGYTF.

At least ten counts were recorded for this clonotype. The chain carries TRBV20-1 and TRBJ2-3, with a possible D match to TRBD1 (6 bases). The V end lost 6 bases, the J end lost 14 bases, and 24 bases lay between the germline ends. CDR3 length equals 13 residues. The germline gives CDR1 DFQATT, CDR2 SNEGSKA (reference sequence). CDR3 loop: CSARTGTINRGYF. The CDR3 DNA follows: TGCAGTGCCCGGACCGGGACAATTAACAGAGGGTATTTT.

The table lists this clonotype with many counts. The CDR3 spells CASSLALRGLAGGRGTQYF. The CDR3 bases are TGTGCCAGCAGTTTAGCGCTAAGAGGGCTAGCGGGGGGTCGGGGGACCCAGTACTTC. The chain employs TRBV12-3 or TRBV12-4 and TRBJ2-5; TRBD2 matches at 11 bases. J lost 7 bases, V lost 0 bases, and 16 bases had no gene match. The CDR3 spans 19 residues.

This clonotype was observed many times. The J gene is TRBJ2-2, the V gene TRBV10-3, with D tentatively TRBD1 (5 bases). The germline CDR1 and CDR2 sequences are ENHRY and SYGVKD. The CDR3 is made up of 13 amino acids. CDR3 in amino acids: CAGRDLNTGELFF. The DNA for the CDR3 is TGTGCGGGGCGCGACCTCAACACCGGGGAGCTGTTTTTT.

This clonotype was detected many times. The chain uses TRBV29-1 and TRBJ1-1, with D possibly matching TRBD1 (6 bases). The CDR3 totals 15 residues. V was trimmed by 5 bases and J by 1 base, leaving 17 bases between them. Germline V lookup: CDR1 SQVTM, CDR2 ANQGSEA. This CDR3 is CSVHPSGGPNTEAFF. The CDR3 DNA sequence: TGCAGCGTTCATCCTTCGGGGGGCCCGAACACTGAAGCTTTCTTT.

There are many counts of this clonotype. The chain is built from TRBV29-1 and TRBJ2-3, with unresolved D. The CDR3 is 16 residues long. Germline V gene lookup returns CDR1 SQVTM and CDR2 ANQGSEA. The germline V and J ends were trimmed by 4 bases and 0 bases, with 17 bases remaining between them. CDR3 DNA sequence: TGCAGCGTTGTGAGGAAGCATATAACTAGCACAGATACGCAGTATTTT. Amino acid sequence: CSVVRKHITSTDTQYF.

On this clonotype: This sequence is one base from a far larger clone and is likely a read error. The CDR3 DNA follows: TGTGCCAGCAGCTTAGAAGGGACACCGTCCTCCGAGCAGTTCTTC. This gives the protein CASSLEGTPSSEQFF. The chain has TRBV7-9 and TRBJ2-1; D is perhaps TRBD1 (6 bases). The germline V gene has CDR1 SEHNR and CDR2 FQNEAQ (reference sequence). V lost 1 base, J lost 10 bases, and 17 bases lay in between. The CDR3 totals 15 residues.

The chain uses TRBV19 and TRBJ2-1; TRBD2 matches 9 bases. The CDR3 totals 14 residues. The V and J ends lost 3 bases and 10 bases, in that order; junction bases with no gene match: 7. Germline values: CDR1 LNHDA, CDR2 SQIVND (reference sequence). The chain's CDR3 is CASSILAGSGEQFF. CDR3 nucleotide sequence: TGTGCCAGTAGTATTCTAGCGGGGTCCGGGGAGCAGTTCTTC.

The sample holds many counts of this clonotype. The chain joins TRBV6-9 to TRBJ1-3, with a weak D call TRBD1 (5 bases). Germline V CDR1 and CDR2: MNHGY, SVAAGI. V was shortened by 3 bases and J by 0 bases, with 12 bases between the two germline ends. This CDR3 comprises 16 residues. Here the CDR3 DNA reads TGTGCCAGCAGTTACTCAGGGACCCGCTCTGGAAACACCATATATTTT. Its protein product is CASSYSGTRSGNTIYF.

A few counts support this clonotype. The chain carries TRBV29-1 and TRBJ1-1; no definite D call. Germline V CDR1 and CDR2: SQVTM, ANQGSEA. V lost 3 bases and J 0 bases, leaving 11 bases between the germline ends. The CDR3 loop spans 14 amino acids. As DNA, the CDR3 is TGCAGCGTTGATTACGGTCCGTTGAACACTGAAGCTTTCTTT. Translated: CSVDYGPLNTEAFF.

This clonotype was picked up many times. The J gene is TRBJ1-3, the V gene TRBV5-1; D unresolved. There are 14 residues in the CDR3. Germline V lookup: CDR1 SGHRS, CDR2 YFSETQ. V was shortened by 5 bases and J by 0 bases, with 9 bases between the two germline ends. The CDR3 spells CASRPQSSGNTIYF. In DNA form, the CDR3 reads TGCGCCAGCAGACCTCAGAGCTCTGGAAACACCATATATTTT.

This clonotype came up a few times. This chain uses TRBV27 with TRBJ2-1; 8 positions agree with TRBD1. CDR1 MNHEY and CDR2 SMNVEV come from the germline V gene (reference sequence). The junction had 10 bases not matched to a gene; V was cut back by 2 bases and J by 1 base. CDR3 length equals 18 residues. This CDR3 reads CASSLDRGNIASYNEQFF. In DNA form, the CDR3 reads TGTGCCAGCAGTTTAGACAGGGGTAATATTGCGTCCTACAATGAGCAGTTCTTC.

The DNA of the CDR3 is TGCAGCGTTGCCGGGACAGGGGGGCGAGAGACCCAGTACTTC. Translation gives CSVAGTGGRETQYF. V and J are TRBV29-1 and TRBJ2-5; 11 nucleotides match TRBD1. Germline values: CDR1 SQVTM, CDR2 ANQGSEA. Trimming cost V 4 bases and J 4 bases; bases outside gene matches: 5. The CDR3 runs to 14 residues.

This chain's CDR3 is CASSPTGDVRELFF. The CDR3 nucleotides are TGTGCCAGCTCACCGACAGGGGATGTAAGGGAGCTGTTTTTT. This chain links TRBV18 with TRBJ2-2; 8 bases agree with TRBD1. Germline CDR1 reads KGHSH; CDR2 reads LQKENI. Unmatched junction bases numbered 6, after V lost 3 bases and J lost 9 bases. The CDR3 length is 14 residues.

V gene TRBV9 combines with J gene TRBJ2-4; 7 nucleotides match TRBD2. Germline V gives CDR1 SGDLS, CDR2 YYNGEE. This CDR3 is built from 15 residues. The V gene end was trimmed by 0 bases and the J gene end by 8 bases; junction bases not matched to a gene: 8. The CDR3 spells CASSVDGEGSDIQYF. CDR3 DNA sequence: TGTGCCAGCAGCGTAGATGGGGAGGGGTCAGACATTCAGTACTTC.

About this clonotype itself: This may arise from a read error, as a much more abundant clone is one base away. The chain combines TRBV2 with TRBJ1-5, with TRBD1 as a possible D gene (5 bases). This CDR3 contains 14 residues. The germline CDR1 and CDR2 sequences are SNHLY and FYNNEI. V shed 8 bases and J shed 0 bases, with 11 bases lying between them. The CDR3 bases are TGTGCCAGCCGCGACAGCTATAGCAATCAGCCCCAGCATTTT. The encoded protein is CASRDSYSNQPQHF.

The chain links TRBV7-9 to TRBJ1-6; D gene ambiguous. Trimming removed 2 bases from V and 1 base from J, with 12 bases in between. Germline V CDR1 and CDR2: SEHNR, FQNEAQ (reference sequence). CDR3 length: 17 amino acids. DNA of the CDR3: TGTGCCAGCAGCTTACTCTGGCGCGTGTCCTATAATTCACCCCTCCACTTT. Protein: CASSLLWRVSYNSPLHF.

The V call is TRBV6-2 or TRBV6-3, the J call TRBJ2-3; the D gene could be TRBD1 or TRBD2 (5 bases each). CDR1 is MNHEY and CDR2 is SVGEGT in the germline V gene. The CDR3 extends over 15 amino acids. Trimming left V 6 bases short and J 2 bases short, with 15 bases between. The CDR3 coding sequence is TGTGCCAGCAGGCCAGGATGGGGGTCCACAGATACGCAGTATTTT. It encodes CASRPGWGSTDTQYF.

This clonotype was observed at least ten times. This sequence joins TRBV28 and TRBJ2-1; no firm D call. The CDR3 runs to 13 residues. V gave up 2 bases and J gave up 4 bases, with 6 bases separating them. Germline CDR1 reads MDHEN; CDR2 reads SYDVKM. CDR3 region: CASSLTEYNEQFF. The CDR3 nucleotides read TGTGCCAGCAGTTTAACAGAGTACAATGAGCAGTTCTTC.

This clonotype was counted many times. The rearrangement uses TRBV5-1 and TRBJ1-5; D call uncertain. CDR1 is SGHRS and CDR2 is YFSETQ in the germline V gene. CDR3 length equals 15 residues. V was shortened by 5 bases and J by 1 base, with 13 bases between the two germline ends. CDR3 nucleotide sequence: TGCGCCAGCAGTCGATCCCCAGCAAGCAATCAGCCCCAGCATTTT. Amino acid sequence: CASSRSPASNQPQHF.

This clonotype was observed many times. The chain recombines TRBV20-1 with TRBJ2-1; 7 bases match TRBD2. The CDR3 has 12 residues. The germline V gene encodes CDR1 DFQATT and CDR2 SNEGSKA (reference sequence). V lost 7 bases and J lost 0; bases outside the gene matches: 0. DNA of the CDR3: TGCAGTGGGGAGGGCTCCTACAATGAGCAGTTCTTC. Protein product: CSGEGSYNEQFF.

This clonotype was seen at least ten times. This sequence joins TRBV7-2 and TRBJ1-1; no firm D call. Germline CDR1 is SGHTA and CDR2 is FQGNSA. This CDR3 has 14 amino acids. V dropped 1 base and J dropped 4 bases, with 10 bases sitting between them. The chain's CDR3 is CASSLGAGLTEAFF. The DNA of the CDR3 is TGTGCCAGCAGCTTAGGGGCCGGACTCACTGAAGCTTTCTTT.

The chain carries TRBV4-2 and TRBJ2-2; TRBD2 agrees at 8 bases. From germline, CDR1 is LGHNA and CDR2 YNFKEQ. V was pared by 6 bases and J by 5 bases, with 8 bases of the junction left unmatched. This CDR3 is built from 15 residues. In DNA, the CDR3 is TGTGCCAGCAGGGGTCGACTAGCGCCAACCGGGGAGCTGTTTTTT. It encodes CASRGRLAPTGELFF.

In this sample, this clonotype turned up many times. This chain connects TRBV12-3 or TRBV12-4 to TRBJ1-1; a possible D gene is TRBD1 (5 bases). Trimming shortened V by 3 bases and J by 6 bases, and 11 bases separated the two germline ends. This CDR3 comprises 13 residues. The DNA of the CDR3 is TGTGCCAGCAGTTTCGGGACGCGCTCTGAAGCTTTCTTT. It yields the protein CASSFGTRSEAFF.

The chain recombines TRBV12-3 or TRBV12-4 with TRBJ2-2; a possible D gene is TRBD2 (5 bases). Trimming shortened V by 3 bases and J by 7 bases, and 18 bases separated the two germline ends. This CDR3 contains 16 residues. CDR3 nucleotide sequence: TGTGCCAGCAGTTTGAGAGGACTCGCCTGGGTCGGGGAGCTGTTTTTT. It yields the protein CASSLRGLAWVGELFF.

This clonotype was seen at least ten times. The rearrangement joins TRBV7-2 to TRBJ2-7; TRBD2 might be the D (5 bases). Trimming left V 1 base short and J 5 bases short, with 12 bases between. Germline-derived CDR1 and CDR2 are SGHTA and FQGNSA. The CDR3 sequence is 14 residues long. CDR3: CASSLGGEGDEQYF. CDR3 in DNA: TGTGCCAGCAGCTTAGGGGGAGAGGGCGACGAGCAGTACTTC.

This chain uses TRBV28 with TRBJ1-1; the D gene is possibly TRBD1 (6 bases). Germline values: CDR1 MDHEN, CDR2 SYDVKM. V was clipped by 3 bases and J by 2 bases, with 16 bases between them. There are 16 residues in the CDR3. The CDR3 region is CASSLRMPGHNTEAFF. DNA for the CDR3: TGTGCCAGCAGTTTGCGAATGCCGGGACACAACACTGAAGCTTTCTTT.

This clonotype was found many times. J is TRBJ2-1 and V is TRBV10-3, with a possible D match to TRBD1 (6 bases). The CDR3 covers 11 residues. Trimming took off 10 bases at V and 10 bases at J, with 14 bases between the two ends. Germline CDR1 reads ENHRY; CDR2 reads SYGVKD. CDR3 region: CATFSQGEQFF. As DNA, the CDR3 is TGTGCCACCTTTTCTCAGGGGGAGCAGTTCTTC.

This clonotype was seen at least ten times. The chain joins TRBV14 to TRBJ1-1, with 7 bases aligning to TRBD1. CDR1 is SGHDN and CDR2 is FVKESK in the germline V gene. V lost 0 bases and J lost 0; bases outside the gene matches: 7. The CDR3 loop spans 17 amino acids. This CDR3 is CASSQDHGGQLNTEAFF. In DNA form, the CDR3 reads TGTGCCAGCAGCCAAGATCATGGGGGACAGTTGAACACTGAAGCTTTCTTT.

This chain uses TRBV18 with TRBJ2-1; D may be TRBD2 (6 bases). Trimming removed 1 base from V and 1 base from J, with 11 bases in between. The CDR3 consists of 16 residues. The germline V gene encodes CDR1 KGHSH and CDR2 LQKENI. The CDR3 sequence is CASSPRAGMSYNEQFF. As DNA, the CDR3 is TGTGCCAGCTCACCACGGGCGGGAATGTCCTACAATGAGCAGTTCTTC.

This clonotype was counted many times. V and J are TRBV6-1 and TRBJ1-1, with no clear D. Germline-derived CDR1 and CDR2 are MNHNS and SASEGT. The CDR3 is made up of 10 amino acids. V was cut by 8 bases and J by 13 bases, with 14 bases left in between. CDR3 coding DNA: TGTGCCAGCCGCGCAGGAAAGTTTTTCTTT. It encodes CASRAGKFFF.

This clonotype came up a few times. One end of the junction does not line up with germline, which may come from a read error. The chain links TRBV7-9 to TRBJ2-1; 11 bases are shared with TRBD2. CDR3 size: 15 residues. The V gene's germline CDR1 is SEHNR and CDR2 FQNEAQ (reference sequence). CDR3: CASTLELAGDNEQFF. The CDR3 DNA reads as TGTGCCAGCACCTTAGAACTAGCGGGGGACAATGAGCAGTTCTTC. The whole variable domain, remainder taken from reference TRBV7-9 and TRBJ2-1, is DTGVSQNPRHKITKRGQNVTFRCDPISEHNRLYWYRQTLGQGPEFLTYFQNEAQLEKSRLLSDRFSAERPKGSFSTLEIQRTEQGDSAMYLCASTLELAGDNEQFFGPGTRLTVL.